These 17 T cell receptor beta chains originate from one sample sequenced in a study of molecular identifiers for immune sequencing clone quantification. TCRdb reprocessed the PCR reads via MiXCR and lists one record per CDR3 protein. This sample has approximately 320,000 distinct CDR3 sequences, with roughly 24% found just once. Sequencing used naive CD8+ T cells from blood, with Jurkat cell RNA spiked in. This sample's subset: FACS-sorted CD8+CD4-CCR7+CD45RA+ naive T cells. The receptors come from a human donor in good health. Some libraries in this study had Jurkat cell RNA spiked in.

For this clonotype: The germline gene is not matched at one end of the junction; a read error may be the cause. The V call is TRBV30, the J call TRBJ2-1; 10 nucleotides match TRBD2. The germline gives CDR1 GTSNPN, CDR2 SVGIG (reference sequence). The CDR3 sequence is 14 residues long. CDR3 in amino acids: CASTSGTSYNKQFF. The CDR3 DNA is TGTGCCTCCACTAGCGGGACCTCCTACAATAAGCAGTTCTTC.

This clonotype has only a few counts. The genes are TRBV4-3 and TRBJ1-6; D possibly corresponds to TRBD1 (6 bases). The germline V and J ends were trimmed by 0 bases and 7 bases, with 10 bases remaining between them. The CDR3 loop spans 15 amino acids. Germline values: CDR1 LGHNA, CDR2 YSLEER. CDR3 bases: TGCGCCAGCAGCCAAGATAGGGGGACCAATTCACCCCTCCACTTT. This translates into CASSQDRGTNSPLHF.

This clonotype was seen ten or more times. This sequence joins TRBV6-2 or TRBV6-3 and TRBJ2-3; D is uncertain. This CDR3 region has 14 residues. Trimming left V 0 bases short and J 2 bases short, with 6 bases between. Germline-derived CDR1 and CDR2 are MNHEY and SVGEGT. As DNA, the CDR3 is TGTGCCAGCAGTTACTCGCCTACCACAGATACGCAGTATTTT. This gives the protein CASSYSPTTDTQYF.

The J gene is TRBJ2-7, the V gene TRBV19, with D possibly being TRBD1 (5 bases). The V gene lost 3 bases and the J gene lost 3 bases, with 9 bases spanning the gap. This CDR3 is built from 13 residues. CDR1 and CDR2 (germline): LNHDA, SQIVND (reference sequence). This CDR3 is CASSMGRVYEQYF. CDR3 bases: TGTGCCAGTAGTATGGGCAGGGTCTACGAGCAGTACTTC.

This clonotype was recorded at least ten times. The gene calls are TRBV29-1 and TRBJ2-2; 15 bases align to TRBD2. The CDR3 runs to 15 residues. Unmatched junction bases numbered 5, after V lost 6 bases and J lost 6 bases. The germline CDR1 and CDR2 sequences are SQVTM and ANQGSEA. The CDR3 here is CSVTRTSGRAGELFF. The CDR3 bases are TGCAGCGTCACCAGGACTAGCGGGAGGGCCGGGGAGCTGTTTTTT.

This clonotype has at least ten counts. This rearrangement joins TRBV28 to TRBJ1-5, with no clear D. The V end was cut by 1 base, the J end by 1 base, with 5 bases between. This CDR3 contains 14 residues. Germline V gene data show CDR1 as MDHEN and CDR2 as SYDVKM. The CDR3 sequence: CASSLLASNQPQHF. DNA of the CDR3: TGTGCCAGCAGTTTATTGGCGAGCAATCAGCCCCAGCATTTT.

In regard to this clonotype: An end of the junction differs from the germline gene, which may be a read error. The chain couples TRBV4-1 to TRBJ2-5; 8 bases are shared with TRBD1. The CDR3 length is 15 residues. The germline gives CDR1 MGHRA, CDR2 YSYEKL. The CDR3 DNA reads TGCGCCAGCTGCCAAGATCCAGGGGGCCCAGAGACCCAGTACTTC. Translated: CASCQDPGGPETQYF.

This clonotype was seen at least ten times. The CDR3 loop reads CASSKSPGSAYIYEQYF. The CDR3 nucleotides read TGTGCCAGCAGCAAGTCTCCCGGGTCAGCCTACATCTACGAGCAGTACTTC. This chain connects TRBV2 to TRBJ2-7; D gene unclear. V was cut by 6 bases and J by 3 bases, with 24 bases left in between. The germline gives CDR1 SNHLY, CDR2 FYNNEI. The CDR3 totals 17 residues.

Worth noting for this clonotype: A much bigger clone sits one base away, suggesting this may be a read error. The V call is TRBV5-1, the J call TRBJ1-3; D unclear. Germline assignment: CDR1 SGHRS and CDR2 YFSETQ. V shed 3 bases and J shed 9 bases, with 22 bases lying between them. The CDR3 runs to 16 residues. CDR3 DNA sequence: TGCGCCAGCAGCTCCAGACCTTACATCTTCGAGGGCACCATATATTTT. Translation gives CASSSRPYIFEGTIYF.

As to this clonotype: Germline is not matched at one junction end, which may reflect a read error. The rearrangement links TRBV4-3 to TRBJ2-7; no firm D call. Germline V gene data show CDR1 as LGHNA and CDR2 as YSLEER. The CDR3 spans 14 residues. In nucleotides, the CDR3 is TGCGCCAGCAGCCAAGTTAGGAGCTCCTACGAGCAGCACTTC. Encoded protein: CASSQVRSSYEQHF.

The table lists this clonotype with many counts. This sequence joins TRBV13 and TRBJ2-2, with D uncertain. This CDR3 is 11 amino acids long. Deletions cut 6 bases from V and 4 bases from J, with 3 bases between. Germline values: CDR1 PRHDT, CDR2 FYEKMQ (reference sequence). CDR3 in amino acids: CASRRTGELFF. Written as DNA, the CDR3 is TGTGCCAGCAGACGCACCGGGGAGCTGTTTTTT.

As concerns this clonotype: Since a much larger clone is just one base distant, this may be a read error. The chain has TRBV29-1 and TRBJ2-1; D is undetermined. The germline V gene encodes CDR1 SQVTM and CDR2 ANQGSEA. This CDR3 is built from 11 residues. For the CDR3, the DNA is TGCAGCGTTGAAGACGGTAATGAGCAGTCCTTC. It specifies CSVEDGNEQSF.

To note about this clonotype: A much larger clonotype is one base distant, so this may be a read error. The rearrangement uses TRBV7-9 and TRBJ2-3; D is unclear. Germline V gene data show CDR1 as SEHNR and CDR2 as FQNEAQ (reference sequence). This CDR3 contains 13 residues. V was pared by 5 bases and J by 10 bases, with 16 bases between. The CDR3 reads CASSARAAPAQYF. The CDR3, as DNA: TGTGCCAGCAGCGCCCGGGCCGCCCCGGCGCAGTATTTT.

This clonotype was picked up many times. This chain joins TRBV7-2 and TRBJ2-1; weak D call: TRBD2 (6 bases). Trimming took 1 base from V and 8 from J, leaving 21 bases between them. Germline V gene lookup returns CDR1 SGHTA and CDR2 FQGNSA. The CDR3 covers 17 residues. The CDR3 region has the DNA TGTGCCAGCAGCTTAGAGGTTTTTCGAGGCAGGGAGGATGAGCAGTTCTTC. Amino acids: CASSLEVFRGREDEQFF.

Ten or more counts support this clonotype. The J gene is TRBJ1-4, the V gene TRBV13; 10 bases fit TRBD1. V shed 5 bases, J shed 8 bases, and the junction held 8 bases outside the gene matches. CDR1 is PRHDT and CDR2 is FYEKMQ in the germline V gene (reference sequence). CDR3 length: 15 amino acids. The CDR3 sequence: CASSLRQGAGEKLFF. As DNA, the CDR3 is TGTGCCAGCAGCCTACGACAGGGGGCAGGGGAAAAACTGTTTTTT.

This clonotype was recorded once. This may come from a read error, since a much larger clone is one base off. J is TRBJ2-7 and V is TRBV12-3 or TRBV12-4, with D perhaps matching TRBD1 or TRBD2 (5 bases each). The CDR3 runs 12 residues. In DNA, the CDR3 is TGTGCCAGCAGTTCGGGGACCTACGGGCAGTACTTC. Its protein is CASSSGTYGQYF.

The V and J genes are TRBV15 and TRBJ2-3; no clear D. The CDR3 consists of 17 residues. Trimming shortened V by 1 base and J by 1 base, and 15 bases separated the two germline ends. Germline-derived CDR1 and CDR2 are LNHNV and YYDKDF (reference sequence). The CDR3 DNA sequence: TGTGCCACCAGCAGAGTTGGAGAGGTCTTGGGCACAGATACGCAGTATTTT. This gives the protein CATSRVGEVLGTDTQYF.